This record covers a single TCR beta chain. Here immunoSEQ multiplex PCR was the method, and the copy in TCRdb shows in-frame clones only, minus some. The sample has fewer than 45,000 clones, 55% to 80% seen once. The data were taken from a study of radiotherapy plus CTLA-4 blockade in lung cancer. The CDR3 loop spans 11 amino acids. Germline CDR1 MGHDK, CDR2 SYGVNS. Trimming left V 5 bases short and J 4 bases short, with 3 bases between. The receptor's source is a human donor with non-small cell lung cancer who had stable disease on radiotherapy plus ipilimumab. The chain has TRBV25-1 and TRBJ2-1; D gene unclear. The material was peripheral blood, obtained from a patient treated with radiotherapy plus ipilimumab. The CDR3 nucleotides are TGTGCCAGCAGTCGGTACAATGAGCAGTTCTTC. It is translated as CASSRYNEQFF.